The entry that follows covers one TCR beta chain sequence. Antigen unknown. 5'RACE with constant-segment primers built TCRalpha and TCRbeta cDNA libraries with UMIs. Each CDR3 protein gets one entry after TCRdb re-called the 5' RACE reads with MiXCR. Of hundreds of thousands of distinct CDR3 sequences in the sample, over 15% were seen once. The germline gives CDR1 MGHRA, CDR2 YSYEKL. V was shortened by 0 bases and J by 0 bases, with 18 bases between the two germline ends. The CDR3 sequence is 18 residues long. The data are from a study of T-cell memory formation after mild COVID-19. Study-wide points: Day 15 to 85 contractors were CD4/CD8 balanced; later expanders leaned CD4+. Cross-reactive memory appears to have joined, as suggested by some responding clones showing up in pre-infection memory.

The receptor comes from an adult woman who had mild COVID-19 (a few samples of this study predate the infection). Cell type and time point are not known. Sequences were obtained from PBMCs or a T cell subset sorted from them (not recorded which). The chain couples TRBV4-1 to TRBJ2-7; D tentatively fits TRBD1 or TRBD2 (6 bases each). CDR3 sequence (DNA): TGCGCCAGCAGCCAAGACCCTCTGGGGGGACATCACTCCTACGAGCAGTACTTC. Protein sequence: CASSQDPLGGHHSYEQYF.